This TCR beta chain was sequenced in a study of control samples from healthy donors and cancer patients. This CDR3 contains 13 residues. J was trimmed by 9 bases and V by 7 bases; bases with no gene match: 4. CDR1 and CDR2 from the germline V gene are LGHDT and YNNKEL (reference sequence). Here immunoSEQ multiplex PCR was the method, and the copy in TCRdb shows in-frame clones only, minus some. The sample lists 350,000 to 450,000 clones, approximately 90% seen once, with around 6.5% in the top ten. This clonotype originated in a man aged 35-49 years with head and neck cancer. The material sequenced was PBMCs. V is TRBV3-1 (or the pseudogene TRBV3-2) and J is TRBJ1-6; 9 nucleotides align to TRBD1. The CDR3: CASKGQGGSPLHF. As DNA, the CDR3 is TGTGCCAGCAAGGGACAGGGCGGTTCACCCCTCCACTTT.